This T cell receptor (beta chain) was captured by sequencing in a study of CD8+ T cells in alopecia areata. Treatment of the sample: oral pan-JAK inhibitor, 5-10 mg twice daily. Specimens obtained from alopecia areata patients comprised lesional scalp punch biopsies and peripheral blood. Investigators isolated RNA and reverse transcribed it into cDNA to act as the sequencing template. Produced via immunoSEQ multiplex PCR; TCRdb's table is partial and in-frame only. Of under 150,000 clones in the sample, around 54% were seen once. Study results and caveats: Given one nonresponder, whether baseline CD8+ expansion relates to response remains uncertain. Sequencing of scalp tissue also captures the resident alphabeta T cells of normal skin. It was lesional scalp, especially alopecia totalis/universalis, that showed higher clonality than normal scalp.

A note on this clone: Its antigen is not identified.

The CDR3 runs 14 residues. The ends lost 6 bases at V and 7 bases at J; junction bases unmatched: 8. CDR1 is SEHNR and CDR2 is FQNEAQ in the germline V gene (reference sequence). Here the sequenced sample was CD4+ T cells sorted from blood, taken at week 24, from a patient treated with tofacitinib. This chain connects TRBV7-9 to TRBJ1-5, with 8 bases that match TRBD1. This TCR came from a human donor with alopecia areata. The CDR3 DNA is TGTGCCAGCAGTTATCAGGGGGCCGGACAGCCCCAGCATTTT. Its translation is CASSYQGAGQPQHF.